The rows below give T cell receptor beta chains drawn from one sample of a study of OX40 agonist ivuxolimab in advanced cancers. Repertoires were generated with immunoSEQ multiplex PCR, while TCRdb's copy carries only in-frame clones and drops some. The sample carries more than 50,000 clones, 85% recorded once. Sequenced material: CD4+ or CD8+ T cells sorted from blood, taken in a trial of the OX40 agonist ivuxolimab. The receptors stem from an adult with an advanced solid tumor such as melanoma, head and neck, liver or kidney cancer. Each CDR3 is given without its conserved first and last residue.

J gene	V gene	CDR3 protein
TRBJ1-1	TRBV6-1	ASTFSGVPEAF
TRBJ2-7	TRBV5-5	ASSLVGPSYEQY
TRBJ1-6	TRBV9	ASSVGSSYNSPLH
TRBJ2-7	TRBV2	ASSNGLAAYEQY
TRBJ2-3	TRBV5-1	ASSAGLAGGTDTQY
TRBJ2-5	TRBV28	ASSSIDSYQETQY
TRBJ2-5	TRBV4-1	ASSQGEGPRETQY
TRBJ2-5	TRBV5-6	ASSLISGGRETQY
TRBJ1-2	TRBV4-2	ASSQEVEGYGYT
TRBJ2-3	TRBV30	AWSVWDPGADTQY
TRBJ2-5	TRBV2	ASSEALPN
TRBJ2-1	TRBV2	ASSGFRGPREQF
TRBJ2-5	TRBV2	ASMLAGVLGTQY
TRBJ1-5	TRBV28	ASSLGYQPQH
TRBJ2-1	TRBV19	ASKSGDSYNEQF
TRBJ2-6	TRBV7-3	ASSLNPSGFSGANVLT
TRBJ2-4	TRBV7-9	ASSRTGGPIGIQY
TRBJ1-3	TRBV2	ASRDRWGSGNTIY
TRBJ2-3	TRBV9	ASSTTSGITDTQY
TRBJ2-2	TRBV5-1	ASSFMLAGNTGELF
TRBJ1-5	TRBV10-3	AISYSGFSNQPQH
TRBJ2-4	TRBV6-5	ASSYGARFVKNIQY
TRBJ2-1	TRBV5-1	ASSSDRGNEQF
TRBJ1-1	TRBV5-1	ASKSTAGGTEAF
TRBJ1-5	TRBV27	ASSFDGTGGQPQH
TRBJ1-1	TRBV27	ASSLDGRMNTEAF
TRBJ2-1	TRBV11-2	ASSYGLGPLNEQF
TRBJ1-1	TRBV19	ASRGLQGRTEAF
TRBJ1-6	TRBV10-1	ASSPSWSSPLH
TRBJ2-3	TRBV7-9	ASSLPSTDTQY
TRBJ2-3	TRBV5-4	ASSLVGSPNPQY
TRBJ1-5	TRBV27	ASSLSGQGNQPQH
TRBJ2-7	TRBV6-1	AIRGQGIEQY
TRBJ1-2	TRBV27	ASSLSRTTTPGYGYT
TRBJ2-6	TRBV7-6	ASSLEGQGAYGANVLT
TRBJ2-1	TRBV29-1	SVRAGVSYNEQF
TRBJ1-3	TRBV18	ASSPDLSGNTIY
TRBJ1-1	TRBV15	ATSKRTDTEAF
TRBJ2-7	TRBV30	AWSGEIDQY
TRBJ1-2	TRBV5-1	ASSSSTGMGYT
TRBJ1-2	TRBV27	ASSSTGGTGRGYT
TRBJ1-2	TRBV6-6	ASRAPDRAGGYT
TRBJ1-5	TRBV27	ASSFVRGQPQH
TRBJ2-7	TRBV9	ASSVAGSSSYEQY
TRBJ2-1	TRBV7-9	ASSLMGEQF
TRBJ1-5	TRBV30	AWRGVGSNQPQH
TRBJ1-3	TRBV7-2	ASSLLAGLSGNTIY
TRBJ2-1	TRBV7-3	ASSLGGTGPNEQF
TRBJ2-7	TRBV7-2	ASSLEEAGGNYEQY
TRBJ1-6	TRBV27	ASSFTVNSPLH
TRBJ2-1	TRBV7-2	ASSLGQGAREQF